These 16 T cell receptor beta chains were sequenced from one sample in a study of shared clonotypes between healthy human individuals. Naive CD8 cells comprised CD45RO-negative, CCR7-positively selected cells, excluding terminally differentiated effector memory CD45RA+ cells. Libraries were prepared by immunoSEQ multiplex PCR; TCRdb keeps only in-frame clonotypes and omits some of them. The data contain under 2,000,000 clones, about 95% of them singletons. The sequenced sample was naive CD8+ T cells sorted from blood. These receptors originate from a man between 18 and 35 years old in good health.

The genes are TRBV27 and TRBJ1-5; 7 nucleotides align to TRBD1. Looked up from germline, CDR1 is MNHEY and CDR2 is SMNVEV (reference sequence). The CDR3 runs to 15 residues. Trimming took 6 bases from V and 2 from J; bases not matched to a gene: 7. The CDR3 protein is CASSTGVGRNQPQHF. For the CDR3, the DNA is TGTGCCAGCAGCACAGGGGTGGGACGCAATCAGCCCCAGCATTTT.

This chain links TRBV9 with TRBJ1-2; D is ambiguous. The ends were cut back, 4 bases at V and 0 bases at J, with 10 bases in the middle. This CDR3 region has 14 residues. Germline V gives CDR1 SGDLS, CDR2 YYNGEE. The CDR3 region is CASSPPGANYGYTF. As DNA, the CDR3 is TGTGCCAGCAGCCCCCCCGGAGCTAACTATGGCTACACCTTC.

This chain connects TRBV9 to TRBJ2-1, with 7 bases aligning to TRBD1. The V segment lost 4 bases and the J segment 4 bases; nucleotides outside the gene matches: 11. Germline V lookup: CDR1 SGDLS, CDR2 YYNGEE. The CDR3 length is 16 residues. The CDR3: CASSPLDREYYNEQFF. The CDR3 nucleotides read TGTGCCAGCAGCCCTCTCGACAGGGAGTATTACAATGAGCAGTTCTTC.

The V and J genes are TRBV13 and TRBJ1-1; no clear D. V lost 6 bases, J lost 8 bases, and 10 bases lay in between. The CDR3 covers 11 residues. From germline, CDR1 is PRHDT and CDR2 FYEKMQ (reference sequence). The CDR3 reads CASSPHLEAFF. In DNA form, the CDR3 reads TGTGCCAGCAGTCCGCATCTCGAAGCTTTCTTT.

CDR3 nucleotide sequence: TGCGCCAGCAGCCAAGCTAGCGGGAGGAAGAATGAGCAGTTCTTC. It codes for CASSQASGRKNEQFF. This chain uses TRBV4-3 with TRBJ2-1, with TRBD2 matching over 11 bases. With V trimmed by 1 base and J by 7 bases, 3 bases remained unmatched. Germline values: CDR1 LGHNA, CDR2 YSLEER. This CDR3 has 15 residues.

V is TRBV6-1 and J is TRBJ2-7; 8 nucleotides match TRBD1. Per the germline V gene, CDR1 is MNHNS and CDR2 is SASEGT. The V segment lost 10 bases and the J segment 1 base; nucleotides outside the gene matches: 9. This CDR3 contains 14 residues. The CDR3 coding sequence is TGTGCCACCGGAGGACAGGGTTGGTCCTACGAGCAGTACTTC. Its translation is CATGGQGWSYEQYF.

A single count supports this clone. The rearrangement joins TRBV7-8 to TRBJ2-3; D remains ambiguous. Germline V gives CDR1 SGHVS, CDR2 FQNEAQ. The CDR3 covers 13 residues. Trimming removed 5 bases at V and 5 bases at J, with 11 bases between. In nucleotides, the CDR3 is TGTGCCAGCAGCCCACAACCGGGAGATACGCAGTATTTT. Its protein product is CASSPQPGDTQYF.

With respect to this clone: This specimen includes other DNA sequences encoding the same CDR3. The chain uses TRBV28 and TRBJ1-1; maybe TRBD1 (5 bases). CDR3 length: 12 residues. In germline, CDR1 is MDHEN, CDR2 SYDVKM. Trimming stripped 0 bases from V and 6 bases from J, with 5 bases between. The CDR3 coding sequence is TGTGCCAGCAGTTTATGGGGGGCTGAAGCTTTCTTT. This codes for CASSLWGAEAFF. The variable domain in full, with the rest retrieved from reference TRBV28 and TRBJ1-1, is DVKVTQSSRYLVKRTGEKVFLECVQDMDHENMFWYRQDPGLGLRLIYFSYDVKMKEKGDIPEGYSVSREKKERFSLILESASTNQTSMYLCASSLWGAEAFFGQGTRLTVV.

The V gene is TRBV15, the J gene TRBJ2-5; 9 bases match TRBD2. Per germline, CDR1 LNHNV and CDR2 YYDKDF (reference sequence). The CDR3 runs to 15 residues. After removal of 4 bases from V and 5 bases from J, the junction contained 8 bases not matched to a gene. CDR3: CATSNSGGYGETQYF. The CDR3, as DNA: TGTGCCACCAGCAACAGCGGGGGGTACGGGGAGACCCAGTACTTC.

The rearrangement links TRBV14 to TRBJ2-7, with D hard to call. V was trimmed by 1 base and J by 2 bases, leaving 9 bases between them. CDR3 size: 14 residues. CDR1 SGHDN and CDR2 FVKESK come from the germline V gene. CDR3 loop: CASSQVDRAYEQYF. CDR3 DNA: TGTGCCAGCAGCCAAGTCGACCGAGCCTACGAGCAGTACTTC.

The CDR3 here is CASSYSTGNRLDTQYF. CDR3 DNA sequence: TGTGCCAGCAGTTACTCGACGGGGAATCGACTAGATACGCAGTATTTT. The rearrangement links TRBV6-5 to TRBJ2-3, with D tentatively TRBD2 (5 bases). V was clipped by 0 bases and J by 5 bases, with 15 bases between them. This CDR3 contains 16 residues. Germline CDR1 MNHEY, CDR2 SVGAGI.

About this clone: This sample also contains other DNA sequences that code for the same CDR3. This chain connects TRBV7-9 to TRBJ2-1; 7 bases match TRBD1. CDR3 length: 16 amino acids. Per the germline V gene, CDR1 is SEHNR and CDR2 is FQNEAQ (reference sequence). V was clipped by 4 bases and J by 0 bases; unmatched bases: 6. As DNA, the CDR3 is TGTGCCAGCAGCTCCCCGACAGGGAGCTCCTACAATGAGCAGTTCTTC. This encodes CASSSPTGSSYNEQFF.

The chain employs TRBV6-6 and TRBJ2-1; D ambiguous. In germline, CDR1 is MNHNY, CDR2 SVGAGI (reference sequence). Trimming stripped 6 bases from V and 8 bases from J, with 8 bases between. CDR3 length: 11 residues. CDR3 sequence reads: CASSLIDEQFF. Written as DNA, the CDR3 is TGTGCCAGCAGCCTCATAGATGAGCAGTTCTTC.

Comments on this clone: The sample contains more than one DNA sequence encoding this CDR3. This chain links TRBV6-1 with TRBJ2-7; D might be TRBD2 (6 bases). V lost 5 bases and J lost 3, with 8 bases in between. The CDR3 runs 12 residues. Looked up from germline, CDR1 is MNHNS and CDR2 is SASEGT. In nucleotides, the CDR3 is TGTGCCAGCAGTCTCGGGGGCTACGAGCAGTACTTC. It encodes CASSLGGYEQYF.

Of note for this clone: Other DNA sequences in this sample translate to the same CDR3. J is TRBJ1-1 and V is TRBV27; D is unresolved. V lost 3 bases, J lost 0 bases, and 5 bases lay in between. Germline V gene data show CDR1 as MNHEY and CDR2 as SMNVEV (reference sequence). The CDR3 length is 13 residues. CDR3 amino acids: CASSLSVNTEAFF. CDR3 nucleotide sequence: TGTGCCAGCAGTTTGTCAGTGAACACTGAAGCTTTCTTT.

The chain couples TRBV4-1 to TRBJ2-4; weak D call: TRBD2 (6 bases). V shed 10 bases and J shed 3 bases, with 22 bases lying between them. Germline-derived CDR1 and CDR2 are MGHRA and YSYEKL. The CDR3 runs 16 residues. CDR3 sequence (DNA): TGCGCCACCGGAGGGGTTGATGGGCCTAACAAAAACATTCAGTACTTC. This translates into CATGGVDGPNKNIQYF.